This entry lists 24 T cell receptor beta chains sequenced from one sample in a study of CD8 T cells in ankylosing spondylitis. TCRdb ran MiXCR on the 5' RACE reads and lists one entry per CDR3 protein. Altogether about 400,000 distinct CDR3 sequences are present, more than 20% being singletons, with the ten largest covering less than 15%. Sequenced: blood, either unsorted or a sorted T cell fraction (not recorded which). The receptors stem from a male donor with ankylosing spondylitis or in good health (not recorded which).

The chain has TRBV6-1 and TRBJ2-7; D not resolved. V shed 8 bases and J shed 5 bases, with 28 bases lying between them. From germline, CDR1 is MNHNS and CDR2 SASEGT. CDR3 length: 17 amino acids. CDR3 sequence (DNA): TGTGCCAGCTCAACATTAGATGTGACCAGGCCTGTTGACGAGCAGTACTTC. It codes for CASSTLDVTRPVDEQYF.

This clonotype was detected a few times. The CDR3 here is CASRGGRTMNTEAFF. The DNA of the CDR3 is TGTGCCAGCAGGGGGGGACGGACGATGAACACTGAAGCTTTCTTT. This chain uses TRBV2 with TRBJ1-1; maybe TRBD1 (5 bases). Trimming removed 6 bases at V and 0 bases at J, with 14 bases between. CDR1 SNHLY and CDR2 FYNNEI come from the germline V gene. This CDR3 has 15 amino acids. Looking up the rest from reference TRBV2 and TRBJ1-1 gives the full variable domain: EPEVTQTPSHQVTQMGQEVILRCVPISNHLYFYWYRQILGQKVEFLVSFYNNEISEKSEIFDDQFSVERPDGSNFTLKIRSTKLEDSAMYFCASRGGRTMNTEAFFGQGTRLTVV.

This rearrangement joins TRBV30 to TRBJ2-7; D remains ambiguous. Looked up from germline, CDR1 is GTSNPN and CDR2 is SVGIG (reference sequence). CDR3 length: 11 amino acids. V shed 4 bases and J shed 3 bases, with 7 bases lying between them. Written as DNA, the CDR3 is TGTGCCTGGAAAGGTCTCTACGAGCAGTACTTC. Translating it yields CAWKGLYEQYF.

V and J are TRBV5-5 and TRBJ2-7, with 7 bases lining up with TRBD1. After removal of 6 bases from V and 0 bases from J, the junction contained 9 bases not matched to a gene. Germline CDR1 is SGHKS and CDR2 is YYEKEE (reference sequence). The CDR3 spans 15 residues. CDR3 DNA sequence: TGTGCCAGCACCCATACCGCAGGGGGCTCCTACGAGCAGTACTTC. It codes for CASTHTAGGSYEQYF.

The rearrangement links TRBV19 to TRBJ2-1, with 8 bases lining up with TRBD1. Germline CDR1 and CDR2: LNHDA and SQIVND (reference sequence). This CDR3 is 13 amino acids long. Losses at the gene ends were 4 bases for V and 7 bases for J; bases not matched to a gene: 3. The CDR3 DNA reads as TGTGCCAGTAGTACGCGACAGGGGAATGAGCAGTTCTTC. Its translation is CASSTRQGNEQFF.

This clonotype has more than one count but fewer than ten. The chain is built from TRBV7-9 and TRBJ2-5, with 7 positions matching TRBD1. The CDR3 runs 14 residues. Per the germline V gene, CDR1 is SEHNR and CDR2 is FQNEAQ (reference sequence). J was trimmed by 4 bases and V by 1 base; bases with no gene match: 3. CDR3 in amino acids: CASSLGDRAETQYF. The CDR3 coding sequence is TGTGCCAGCAGCTTAGGCGACAGGGCAGAGACCCAGTACTTC.

This clonotype was seen a handful of times. The chain has TRBV7-9 and TRBJ2-1; 11 bases align to TRBD2. V dropped 10 bases and J dropped 4; count of bases not matched to a gene: 6. Germline lookup yields CDR1 SEHNR and CDR2 FQNEAQ (reference sequence). CDR3 length: 14 amino acids. The CDR3 sequence is CATQGTSGYNEQFF. The CDR3 nucleotides read TGTGCCACCCAAGGGACTAGCGGTTACAATGAGCAGTTCTTC.

This clonotype was seen only a few times. This chain links TRBV7-9 with TRBJ2-1, with D perhaps TRBD1 (5 bases). The V gene lost 0 bases and the J gene lost 7 bases, with 10 bases spanning the gap. CDR1 and CDR2 from the germline V gene are SEHNR and FQNEAQ (reference sequence). The CDR3 loop spans 14 amino acids. The CDR3 bases are TGTGCCAGCAGCTTAGCTGGACAAGAGAATGAGCAGTTCTTC. Its translation: CASSLAGQENEQFF.

J is TRBJ2-1 and V is TRBV6-1, with D tentatively TRBD2 (6 bases). The CDR3 loop spans 15 amino acids. Germline V lookup: CDR1 MNHNS, CDR2 SASEGT. Trimming removed 10 bases from V and 6 bases from J, with 22 bases in between. CDR3: CAILPGLELSNEQFF. The DNA of the CDR3 is TGTGCCATCCTACCGGGACTCGAACTCTCCAATGAGCAGTTCTTC.

The chain couples TRBV7-8 to TRBJ2-1, with D tentatively TRBD1 or TRBD2 (5 bases each). Per germline, CDR1 SGHVS and CDR2 FQNEAQ. The CDR3 totals 16 residues. Trimming left V 5 bases short and J 5 bases short, with 19 bases between. CDR3 amino acids: CASSPWDLLNHNEQFF. The CDR3 region has the DNA TGTGCCAGCAGCCCATGGGACCTCTTAAATCACAATGAGCAGTTCTTC.

J is TRBJ2-7 and V is TRBV4-1; tentatively, D is TRBD2 (5 bases). Trimming took off 4 bases at V and 6 bases at J, with 16 bases between the two ends. In germline, CDR1 is MGHRA, CDR2 YSYEKL. The CDR3 totals 14 residues. CDR3 DNA: TGCGCCAGCAGCCCCCTAGAGGGATTGGGCGAGCAGTACTTC. Translated, it gives CASSPLEGLGEQYF.

The chain links TRBV20-1 to TRBJ2-5; maybe TRBD2 (5 bases). V shed 0 bases and J shed 1 base, with 12 bases lying between them. The CDR3 loop spans 15 amino acids. Germline values: CDR1 DFQATT, CDR2 SNEGSKA (reference sequence). The CDR3 sequence is CSARDLSAPQETQYF. The CDR3 bases are TGCAGTGCTAGAGATCTTAGCGCTCCCCAAGAGACCCAGTACTTC.

The chain joins TRBV15 to TRBJ2-5, with D perhaps TRBD1 (6 bases). The CDR3 runs 15 residues. V was shortened by 1 base and J by 3 bases, with 12 bases between the two germline ends. Germline CDR1 LNHNV, CDR2 YYDKDF (reference sequence). CDR3 coding DNA: TGTGCCACCAGCAGAGCGACCTGGACAGAAGAGACCCAGTACTTC. It translates to CATSRATWTEETQYF.

V and J are TRBV7-9 and TRBJ2-5; 8 positions match TRBD1. V dropped 8 bases and J dropped 4; count of bases not matched to a gene: 9. Germline assignment: CDR1 SEHNR and CDR2 FQNEAQ (reference sequence). This CDR3 comprises 14 residues. The CDR3 sequence: CASGDDRGRETQYF. The CDR3 coding sequence is TGTGCCAGCGGAGACGACAGGGGCCGAGAGACCCAGTACTTC.

This clonotype was counted only a few times. The chain combines TRBV20-1 with TRBJ2-1, with 7 bases lining up with TRBD2. V shed 0 bases and J 3 bases; nucleotides not matched to a gene: 5. The CDR3 covers 15 residues. Germline assignment: CDR1 DFQATT and CDR2 SNEGSKA (reference sequence). The CDR3 bases are TGCAGTGCTAGAGACCCCGGACTAGACTACAATGAGCAGTTCTTC. Its protein is CSARDPGLDYNEQFF.

The chain links TRBV20-1 to TRBJ2-6, with D perhaps TRBD1 (6 bases). The CDR3 totals 16 residues. The V and J ends lost 6 bases and 2 bases respectively, with 17 bases between them. The germline gives CDR1 DFQATT, CDR2 SNEGSKA (reference sequence). DNA of the CDR3: TGCAGTGCCTCCCGGGACACCAATCCTGGGGCCAACGTCCTGACTTTC. This sequence encodes CSASRDTNPGANVLTF.

The chain couples TRBV20-1 to TRBJ1-2; tentative D call: TRBD1 (5 bases). The V gene's germline CDR1 is DFQATT and CDR2 SNEGSKA (reference sequence). The CDR3 is 14 residues long. Trimming shortened V by 0 bases and J by 5 bases, and 13 bases separated the two germline ends. CDR3 nucleotides: TGCAGTGCTAGAGATAGTTGGGGGGAATATGGCTACACCTTC. It is translated as CSARDSWGEYGYTF.

This clonotype was found many times. J is TRBJ1-5 and V is TRBV12-3 or TRBV12-4, with D hard to call. Trimming pared 3 bases from V and 6 bases from J, leaving 6 bases between. The CDR3 length is 12 residues. The DNA of the CDR3 is TGTGCCAGCAGTTTTTTAGGTCAGCCCCAGCATTTT. Amino acids: CASSFLGQPQHF.

V is TRBV6-1 and J is TRBJ2-3; 8 bases match TRBD2. With V trimmed by 2 bases and J by 3 bases, 10 bases remained unmatched. The germline gives CDR1 MNHNS, CDR2 SASEGT. The length of the CDR3 is 17 residues. CDR3 in DNA: TGTGCCAGCAGTGAAACAATTACGGGGGGGCGTACAGATACGCAGTATTTT. This translates into CASSETITGGRTDTQYF.

This chain uses TRBV12-3 or TRBV12-4 with TRBJ2-1, with a tentative D call TRBD1 (6 bases). This CDR3 region has 15 residues. With 6 bases removed from V and 3 bases from J, the gap between germline ends came to 15 bases. The CDR3: CASSPGQTNYNEQFF. The CDR3 nucleotides read TGTGCCAGCAGCCCAGGACAGACCAACTACAATGAGCAGTTCTTC.

The table lists this clonotype with many counts. This chain connects TRBV12-3 or TRBV12-4 to TRBJ2-1; D remains ambiguous. The germline V and J ends were trimmed by 1 base and 9 bases, with 13 bases remaining between them. CDR3 length equals 14 residues. CDR3 sequence (DNA): TGTGCCAGCAGTTTAGGGAAGTTGGTATTTGAGCAGTTCTTC. Protein product: CASSLGKLVFEQFF.

This clonotype turned up a few times. The V gene is TRBV10-3, the J gene TRBJ2-5; possibly TRBD1 for D (5 bases). The CDR3 consists of 13 residues. V shed 3 bases and J shed 3 bases, with 8 bases lying between them. CDR1 is ENHRY, CDR2 SYGVKD, per germline. The CDR3 here is CAISEGREETQYF. The CDR3 region has the DNA TGTGCCATCAGTGAAGGCAGGGAAGAGACCCAGTACTTC.

The J gene is TRBJ1-4, the V gene TRBV7-9; D possibly corresponds to TRBD1 (5 bases). CDR1 is SEHNR, CDR2 FQNEAQ, per germline (reference sequence). V was pared by 3 bases and J by 3 bases, with 8 bases between. CDR3 length equals 14 residues. The CDR3 sequence: CASSLGRSNEKLFF. The CDR3 nucleotides read TGTGCCAGCAGCTTGGGGCGGTCTAATGAAAAACTGTTTTTT. Full variable domain (outside the CDR3, taken from reference TRBV7-9 and TRBJ1-4): DTGVSQNPRHKITKRGQNVTFRCDPISEHNRLYWYRQTLGQGPEFLTYFQNEAQLEKSRLLSDRFSAERPKGSFSTLEIQRTEQGDSAMYLCASSLGRSNEKLFFGSGTQLSVL.

This clonotype was detected only a few times. The chain is built from TRBV3-1 and TRBJ2-5; 7 nucleotides align to TRBD1. Germline V CDR1 and CDR2: LGHDT, YNNKEL (reference sequence). The junction had 9 bases not matched to a gene; V was cut back by 0 bases and J by 2 bases. The CDR3 extends over 17 amino acids. CDR3 coding DNA: TGTGCCAGCAGCCAAGATCGGAGACAGGGTAGGCAAGAGACCCAGTACTTC. This gives the protein CASSQDRRQGRQETQYF.